Below, 4 T cell receptor beta chains from the same sample are listed, as sequenced in a study of shared clonotypes between healthy human individuals. Here immunoSEQ multiplex PCR was the method, and the copy in TCRdb shows in-frame clones only, minus some. The sample holds about 2.3 million clones, over 90% seen once. The sequenced sample was naive CD4+ T cells from PBMCs. Specified subset: CD45RA+ positively selected. The receptor source for this set is a young man in good health. Some clones in this sample may be carry-over from other donors' samples.

V usage is TRBV4-1 and J usage is TRBJ2-5; possibly TRBD2 for D (6 bases). This CDR3 has 15 residues. Germline V CDR1 and CDR2: MGHRA, YSYEKL. V dropped 1 base and J dropped 5 bases, with 14 bases sitting between them. The CDR3 spells CASSQAPGLPETQYF. The DNA of the CDR3 is TGCGCCAGCAGCCAAGCCCCGGGACTGCCGGAGACCCAGTACTTC.

This chain links TRBV7-3 with TRBJ1-1; D might be TRBD1 (6 bases). V lost 4 bases to trimming and J lost 1 base, with 13 bases between them. The CDR3 has 15 amino acids. Germline CDR1 and CDR2: SGHTA and FQGTGA. CDR3 loop: CASSSRGVENTEAFF. The CDR3 nucleotides are TGTGCCAGCAGCTCCAGGGGAGTAGAGAACACTGAAGCTTTCTTT.

The chain's CDR3 is CASSFEIQETQYF. The DNA of the CDR3 is TGCGCCAGCAGCTTTGAAATCCAAGAGACCCAGTACTTC. The chain joins TRBV5-1 to TRBJ2-5, with no clear D. Trimming pared 2 bases from V and 1 base from J, leaving 6 bases between. This CDR3 spans 13 amino acids. Germline CDR1 SGHRS, CDR2 YFSETQ.

The genes are TRBV7-8 and TRBJ2-1, with 7 bases identical to TRBD1. Germline CDR1 SGHVS, CDR2 FQNEAQ. This CDR3 is 15 amino acids long. The J segment lost 4 bases and the V segment lost 1 base, leaving 4 bases of the junction unmatched. DNA for the CDR3: TGTGCCAGCAGCTTAGTCCCGGACAGGTACAATGAGCAGTTCTTC. Its protein product is CASSLVPDRYNEQFF. Filled out from reference TRBV7-8 and TRBJ2-1, the complete variable domain reads GAGVSQSPRYKVAKRGQDVALRCDPISGHVSLFWYQQALGQGPEFLTYFQNEAQLDKSGLPSDRFFAERPEGSVSTLKIQRTQQEDSAVYLCASSLVPDRYNEQFFGPGTRLTVL.